This TCR beta chain derives from a study of cytotoxic CD8 clonotypes in ibrutinib-treated CLL. Turning to the study itself: Once treatment had gone on for a median of 12 months, range 6 to 36, response samples were drawn.

The CDR3 has 15 amino acids. The V end lost 5 bases, the J end lost 1 base, and 14 bases lay between the germline ends. Germline V gene lookup returns CDR1 SGHTA and CDR2 FQGTGA. The data were produced by immunoSEQ multiplex PCR, yet TCRdb's version contains in-frame clones alone and is incomplete. The sample consists of approximately 210,000 clones, around 72% of them appearing once. The sequences come from PBMCs, collected after 24 months of ibrutinib treatment. The TCR was taken from a human donor with chronic lymphocytic leukemia. The V and J genes are TRBV7-3 and TRBJ1-1; D remains ambiguous. The CDR3 here is CASSPDRRGNTEAFF. As DNA, the CDR3 is TGTGCCAGCAGCCCTGATCGCCGGGGGAACACTGAAGCTTTCTTT. Full variable domain (remainder filled in from reference TRBV7-3 and TRBJ1-1): GAGVSQTPSNKVTEKGKYVELRCDPISGHTALYWYRQSLGQGPEFLIYFQGTGAADDSGLPNDRFFAVRPEGSVSTLKIQRTERGDSAVYLCASSPDRRGNTEAFFGQGTRLTVV.